The source of this T cell receptor (beta chain) is a study of cytomegalovirus exposure and HLA in healthy donors. Broader study findings: First-cohort TCR clusters were later found to tend to co-occur in the 120 validation repertoires. Researchers counted some 150 TCR beta chains as cytomegalovirus-associated.

CDR1 is SGHTA and CDR2 is FQGTGA in the germline V gene. Losses at the gene ends were 5 bases for V and 4 bases for J; bases not matched to a gene: 6. CDR3 length: 15 residues. This clone has more than one count but fewer than ten. Its target is not known. Only in-frame clones appear in the TCRdb table, and some are missing; sequencing was by immunoSEQ multiplex PCR. In the table there are 250,000 to 350,000 clones, approximately 90% of which are singletons. The donors belonged to the roughly 110-subject validation cohort, separate from the roughly 720-subject first cohort. The sample taken for sequencing was PBMCs. This sequence originates from a woman aged 25 to 39 in good health and CMV-seropositive. V and J are TRBV7-3 and TRBJ2-3; 10 bases align to TRBD1. In nucleotides, the CDR3 is TGTGCCAGCAGCCTTCCGGGACAGGGGTCAGATACGCAGTATTTT. Amino acid sequence: CASSLPGQGSDTQYF.